This TCR beta chain was captured by sequencing in a study of CD8 T cells in ankylosing spondylitis. The study's findings and limits: One TCR beta motif, made up of 7 or 8 highly homologous variants, appeared characteristic of ankylosing spondylitis blood. The study looked at matched synovial fluid samples from ankylosing spondylitis patients. Disease-linked clones were reported to be significantly enriched there.

This CDR3 is built from 13 residues. Germline assignment: CDR1 DFQATT and CDR2 SNEGSKA (reference sequence). Trimming cost V 7 bases and J 1 base, with 11 bases left between them. This clonotype was found a few times. The antigen remains unidentified. Using quantitative 5'-RACE with molecular barcodes, the authors made TCR beta libraries. From the 5' RACE reads, TCRdb called clonotypes with MiXCR, one entry per CDR3 protein. The sample records a few hundred thousand distinct CDR3 sequences, 20% being singletons. The sequencing input was blood, either unsorted or a sorted T cell fraction (not recorded which). The V and J genes are TRBV20-1 and TRBJ1-5; tentative D call: TRBD1 (5 bases). This receptor was taken from a male donor with ankylosing spondylitis or in good health (not recorded which). CDR3: CSGSWGSNQPQHF. CDR3 in DNA: TGCAGTGGCAGCTGGGGCAGCAATCAGCCCCAGCATTTT.